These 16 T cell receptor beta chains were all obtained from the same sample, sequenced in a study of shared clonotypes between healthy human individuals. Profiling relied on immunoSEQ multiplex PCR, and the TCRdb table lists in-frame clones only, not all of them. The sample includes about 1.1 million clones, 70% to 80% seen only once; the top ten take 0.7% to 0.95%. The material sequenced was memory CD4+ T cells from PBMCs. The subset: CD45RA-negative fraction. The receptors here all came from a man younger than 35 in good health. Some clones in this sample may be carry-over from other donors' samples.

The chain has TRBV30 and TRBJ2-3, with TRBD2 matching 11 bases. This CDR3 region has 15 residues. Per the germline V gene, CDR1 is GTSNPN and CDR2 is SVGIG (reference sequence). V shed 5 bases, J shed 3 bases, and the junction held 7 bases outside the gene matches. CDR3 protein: CAWWLAGGQTDTQYF. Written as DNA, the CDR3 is TGTGCCTGGTGGCTAGCGGGGGGACAAACAGATACGCAGTATTTT. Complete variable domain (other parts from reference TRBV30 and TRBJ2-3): SQTIHQWPATLVQPVGSPLSLECTVEGTSNPNLYWYRQAAGRGLQLLFYSVGIGQISSEVPQNLSASRPQDRQFILSSKKLLLSDSGFYLCAWWLAGGQTDTQYFGPGTRLTVL.

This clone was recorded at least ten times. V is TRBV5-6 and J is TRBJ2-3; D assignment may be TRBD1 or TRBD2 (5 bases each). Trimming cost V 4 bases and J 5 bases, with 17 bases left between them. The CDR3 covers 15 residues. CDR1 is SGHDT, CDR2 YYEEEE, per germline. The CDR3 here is CASSAHGTGEDTQYF. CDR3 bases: TGTGCCAGCAGCGCCCATGGGACGGGTGAAGATACGCAGTATTTT.

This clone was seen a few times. CDR3 bases: TGCGCCAGCAGCTTGGGTCAGGACAGGAACACTGAAGCTTTCTTT. Its protein is CASSLGQDRNTEAFF. J is TRBJ1-1 and V is TRBV5-1, with D perhaps TRBD1 (6 bases). The germline V gene has CDR1 SGHRS and CDR2 YFSETQ. Trimming stripped 0 bases from V and 1 base from J, with 10 bases between. The CDR3 has 15 amino acids.

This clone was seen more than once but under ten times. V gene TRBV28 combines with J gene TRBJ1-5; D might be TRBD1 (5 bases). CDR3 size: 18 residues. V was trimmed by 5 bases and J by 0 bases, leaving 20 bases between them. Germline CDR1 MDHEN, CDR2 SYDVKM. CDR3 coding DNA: TGTGCCAGCAGTGTCCTGCCAAGGGGTAGATATAGCAATCAGCCCCAGCATTTT. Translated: CASSVLPRGRYSNQPQHF.

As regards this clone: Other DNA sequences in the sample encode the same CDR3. The CDR3, as DNA: TGTGCCAGCAGTGAAGGAGGAGCAGATACGCAGTATTTT. Its translation: CASSEGGADTQYF. This chain joins TRBV2 and TRBJ2-3; D is undetermined. The CDR3 loop spans 13 amino acids. Per germline, CDR1 SNHLY and CDR2 FYNNEI. The germline V and J ends were trimmed by 1 base and 4 bases, with 6 bases remaining between them. Looking up the rest from reference TRBV2 and TRBJ2-3 gives the full variable domain: EPEVTQTPSHQVTQMGQEVILRCVPISNHLYFYWYRQILGQKVEFLVSFYNNEISEKSEIFDDQFSVERPDGSNFTLKIRSTKLEDSAMYFCASSEGGADTQYFGPGTRLTVL.

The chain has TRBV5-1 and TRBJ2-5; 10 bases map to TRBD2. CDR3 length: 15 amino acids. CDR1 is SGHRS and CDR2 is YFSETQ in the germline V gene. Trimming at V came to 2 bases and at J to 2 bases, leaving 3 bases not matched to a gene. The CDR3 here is CASSLDSGRQETQYF. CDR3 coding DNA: TGCGCCAGCAGCTTAGATAGCGGGAGGCAAGAGACCCAGTACTTC.

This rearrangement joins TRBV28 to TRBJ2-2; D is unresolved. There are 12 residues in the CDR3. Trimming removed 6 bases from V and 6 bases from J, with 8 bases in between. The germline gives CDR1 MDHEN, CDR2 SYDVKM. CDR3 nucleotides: TGTGCCAGCAGCCCTTGGCCCGGGGAGCTGTTTTTT. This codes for CASSPWPGELFF.

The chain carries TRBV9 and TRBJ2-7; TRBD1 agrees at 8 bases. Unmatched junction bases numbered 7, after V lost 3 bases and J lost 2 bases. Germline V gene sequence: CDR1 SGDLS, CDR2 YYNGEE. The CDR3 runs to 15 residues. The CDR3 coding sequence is TGTGCCAGCAGCGCTGGTACAGGGGGACCCTACGAGCAGTACTTC. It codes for CASSAGTGGPYEQYF.

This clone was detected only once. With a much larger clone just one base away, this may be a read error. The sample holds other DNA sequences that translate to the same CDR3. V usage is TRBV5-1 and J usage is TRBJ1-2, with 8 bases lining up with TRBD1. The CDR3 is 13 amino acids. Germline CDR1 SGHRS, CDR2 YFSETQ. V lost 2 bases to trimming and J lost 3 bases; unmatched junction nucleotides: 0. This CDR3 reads CASSLQGDYGYTF. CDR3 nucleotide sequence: TGCGCCAGCAGCTTACAGGGGGACTATGGCTACACCTTC. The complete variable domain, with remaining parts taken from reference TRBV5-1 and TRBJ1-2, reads KAGVTQTPRYLIKTRGQQVTLSCSPISGHRSVSWYQQTPGQGLQFLFEYFSETQRNKGNFPGRFSGRQFSNSRSEMNVSTLELGDSALYLCASSLQGDYGYTFGSGTRLTVV.

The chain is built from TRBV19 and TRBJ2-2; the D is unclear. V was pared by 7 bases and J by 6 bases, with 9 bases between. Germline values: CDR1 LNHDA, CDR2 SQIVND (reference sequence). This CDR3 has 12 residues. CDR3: CASNPRAGELFF. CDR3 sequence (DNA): TGTGCCAGTAATCCGAGAGCCGGGGAGCTGTTTTTT.

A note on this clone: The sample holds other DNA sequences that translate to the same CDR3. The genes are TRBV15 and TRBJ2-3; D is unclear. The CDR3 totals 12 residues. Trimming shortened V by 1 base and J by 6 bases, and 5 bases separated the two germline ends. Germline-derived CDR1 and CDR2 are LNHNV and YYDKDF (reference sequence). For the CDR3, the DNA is TGTGCCACCAGCAGAGCTAGGGATACGCAGTATTTT. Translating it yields CATSRARDTQYF.

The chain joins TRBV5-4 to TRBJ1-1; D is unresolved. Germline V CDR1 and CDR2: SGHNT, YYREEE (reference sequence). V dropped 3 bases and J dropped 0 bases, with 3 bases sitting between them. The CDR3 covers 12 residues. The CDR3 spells CASSSMNTEAFF. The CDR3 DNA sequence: TGTGCCAGCAGCTCCATGAACACTGAAGCTTTCTTT.

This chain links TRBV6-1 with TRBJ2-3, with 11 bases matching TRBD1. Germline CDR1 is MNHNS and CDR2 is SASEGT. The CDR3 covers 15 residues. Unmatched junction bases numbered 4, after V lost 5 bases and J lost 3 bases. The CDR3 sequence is CASSRGQGGTDTQYF. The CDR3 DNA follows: TGTGCCAGCAGTAGGGGACAGGGGGGGACAGATACGCAGTATTTT.

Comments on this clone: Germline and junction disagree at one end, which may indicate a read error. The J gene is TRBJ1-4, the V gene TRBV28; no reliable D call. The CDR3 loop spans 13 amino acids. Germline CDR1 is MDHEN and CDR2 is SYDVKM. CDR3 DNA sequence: TGTGCCAGCAGGGGCGACCTTAATGAAAAGCTGTTTTTT. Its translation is CASRGDLNEKLFF.

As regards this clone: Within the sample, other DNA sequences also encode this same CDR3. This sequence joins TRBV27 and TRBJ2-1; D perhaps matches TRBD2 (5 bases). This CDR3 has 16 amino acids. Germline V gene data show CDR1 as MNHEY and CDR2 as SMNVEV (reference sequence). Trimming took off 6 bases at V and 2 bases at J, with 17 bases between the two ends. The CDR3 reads CASSAIAGGPYNEQFF. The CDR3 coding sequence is TGTGCCAGCAGCGCAATAGCTGGAGGCCCCTACAATGAGCAGTTCTTC.

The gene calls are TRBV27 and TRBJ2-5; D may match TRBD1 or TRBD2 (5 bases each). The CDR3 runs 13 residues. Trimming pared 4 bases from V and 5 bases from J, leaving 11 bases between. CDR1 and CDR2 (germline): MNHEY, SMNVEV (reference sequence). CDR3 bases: TGTGCCAGCAGTTCCCTCTGGGGGGAGACCCAGTACTTC. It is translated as CASSSLWGETQYF.